This paragraph covers one TCR beta chain sequence. The source of the sample is a study of CXCR3-negative and CXCR3-positive naive CD8 T cells. From germline, CDR1 is LNHDA and CDR2 SQIVND (reference sequence). This CDR3 contains 13 residues. UMI-labeled TRB cDNA libraries were prepared by 5' RACE. TCRdb re-called the 5' RACE reads; every CDR3 protein appears as one record, without DNA. This table holds 20,000 to 25,000 distinct CDR3 sequences. The receptor's source is a human donor in good health. Some clones in this sample may be carry-over from other donors' samples. The sequencing input was memory CD8+ T cells from blood. The chain links TRBV19 to TRBJ1-1. CDR3 loop: CASSTTENTEAFF.